This T cell receptor (beta chain) was sequenced in a study of cytomegalovirus exposure and HLA in healthy donors. This clone showed up just a few times. As yet, its antigen is unknown. Study results and limitations: Analysis was performed later, and it showed HLA-associated TCR beta chains to be more clonally expanded than equally common others. The study flagged around 150 TCR beta chains as cytomegalovirus-associated. Some V segments (TRBV6-2 and TRBV6-3 among them) were excluded as indistinguishable.

The germline CDR1 and CDR2 sequences are SGHAT and FQNNGV. J lost 2 bases, V lost 6 bases, and 5 bases had no gene match. The CDR3 is 14 amino acids. The PCR was carried out with 60 Vbeta primers and 13 Jbeta primers. Here immunoSEQ multiplex PCR was the method, and the copy in TCRdb shows in-frame clones only, minus some. The sample consists of roughly 120,000 clones, 76% of them appearing once. The donors (healthy individuals) were bone marrow donors. This clonotype was sampled from a man between 45 and 60 years old in good health and CMV-seropositive. Sequencing was performed on PBMCs. This chain uses TRBV11-2 with TRBJ1-2; TRBD1 matches 8 bases. The CDR3 protein is CASRGDRTNYGYTF. The CDR3 nucleotides are TGTGCCAGCAGGGGGGACAGGACCAACTATGGCTACACCTTC.